These 28 T cell receptor beta chains came from one sample sequenced in a study of cytomegalovirus exposure and HLA in healthy donors. The protocol was immunoSEQ multiplex PCR, while the TCRdb copy is restricted to in-frame clones and leaves out a portion. In the table there are tens of thousands of clones, over 85% of which are singletons. Material: PBMCs. The origin of the receptors is a man younger than 35 in good health and CMV-seropositive.

The rearrangement joins TRBV4-1 to TRBJ2-7, with no clear D. The ends were cut back, 1 base at V and 4 bases at J, with 11 bases in the middle. Looked up from germline, CDR1 is MGHRA and CDR2 is YSYEKL. This CDR3 is built from 14 residues. In DNA form, the CDR3 reads TGCGCCAGCAGCCAAGCGCCGGGTATGTACGAGCAGTACTTC. Its translation is CASSQAPGMYEQYF.

V and J are TRBV29-1 and TRBJ2-3; D unresolved. From germline, CDR1 is SQVTM and CDR2 ANQGSEA. Trimming stripped 4 bases from V and 2 bases from J, with 10 bases between. The CDR3 has 13 residues. CDR3 in amino acids: CSVVLHNTDTQYF. In DNA form, the CDR3 reads TGCAGCGTTGTTTTACATAACACAGATACGCAGTATTTT.

This chain joins TRBV12-2 and TRBJ1-3; the tabulated D call, TRBD1, remains unverified against the DNA. TRBV12-2 is reported as a pseudogene. The length of the CDR3 is 19 residues. As DNA, the CDR3 is TGTGCAAGTCGCTTAGAAGCCGCGCGACTGGGCCAGGGAAGAAACACCATATATTTT. Protein sequence: CASRLEAARLGQGRNTIYF.

This chain joins TRBV28 and TRBJ1-2; 8 bases line up with TRBD1. The length of the CDR3 is 14 residues. J lost 3 bases, V lost 0 bases, and 0 bases had no gene match. Germline V gene sequence: CDR1 MDHEN, CDR2 SYDVKM. The CDR3 protein is CASSLWDRDYGYTF. The CDR3 coding sequence is TGTGCCAGCAGTTTATGGGACAGGGACTATGGCTACACCTTC.

The chain couples TRBV7-8 to TRBJ1-1; D gene uncertain. V was shortened by 3 bases and J by 1 base, with 12 bases between the two germline ends. From germline, CDR1 is SGHVS and CDR2 FQNEAQ. The CDR3 has 15 amino acids. The CDR3 sequence: CASSFYRRENTEAFF. As DNA, the CDR3 is TGTGCCAGCAGCTTCTACAGACGGGAGAACACTGAAGCTTTCTTT.

This chain joins TRBV5-1 and TRBJ1-4, with D perhaps TRBD1 (6 bases). V shed 2 bases and J shed 8 bases, with 13 bases lying between them. The CDR3 consists of 14 residues. Looked up from germline, CDR1 is SGHRS and CDR2 is YFSETQ. CDR3 bases: TGCGCCAGCAGCTTCGTAGGGGGGGACGAAAAACTGTTTTTT. Its translation is CASSFVGGDEKLFF.

The rearrangement joins TRBV11-3 to TRBJ2-1, with D tentatively TRBD2 (7 bases). Germline V CDR1 and CDR2: SGHNT, YENEEA. V was clipped by 6 bases and J by 7 bases, with 16 bases between them. This CDR3 is built from 14 residues. For the CDR3, the DNA is TGTGCCAGCAGTCGCACCCGGGGGGCGAATGAGCAGTTCTTC. This encodes CASSRTRGANEQFF.

This chain connects TRBV5-1 to TRBJ1-2, with TRBD1 matching 10 bases. This CDR3 has 17 residues. With V trimmed by 0 bases and J by 7 bases, 12 bases remained unmatched. Germline V gene data show CDR1 as SGHRS and CDR2 as YFSETQ. CDR3 DNA: TGCGCCAGCAGCTTGGGGTTGACAGGGGGCGCTGCGGCTGGCTACACCTTC. Translating gives CASSLGLTGGAAAGYTF.

This sequence joins TRBV4-1 and TRBJ1-2, with 7 positions matching TRBD1. Trimming cost V 6 bases and J 8 bases; bases outside gene matches: 15. Germline CDR1 reads MGHRA; CDR2 reads YSYEKL. The CDR3 loop spans 15 amino acids. The CDR3 DNA reads TGCGCCAGCAGGGGGCAGGGGGTTATCCTAGGGGGCTACACCTTC. Amino acid sequence: CASRGQGVILGGYTF.

The chain has TRBV5-6 and TRBJ1-6; possibly TRBD1 for D (5 bases). Trimming took off 4 bases at V and 0 bases at J, with 14 bases between the two ends. The length of the CDR3 is 17 residues. Germline-derived CDR1 and CDR2 are SGHDT and YYEEEE. This chain's CDR3 is CASSGGVVSSYNSPLHF. The CDR3 coding sequence is TGTGCCAGCAGCGGGGGGGTGGTAAGCTCCTATAATTCACCCCTCCACTTT.

The gene calls are TRBV11-2 and TRBJ1-1; D unresolved. Germline CDR1 is SGHAT and CDR2 is FQNNGV. V was cut by 4 bases and J by 3 bases, with 15 bases left in between. This CDR3 spans 15 amino acids. This CDR3 reads CASSSWAQDHTEAFF. In DNA form, the CDR3 reads TGTGCCAGCAGCTCCTGGGCCCAGGATCACACTGAAGCTTTCTTT.

The rearrangement uses TRBV29-1 and TRBJ2-2; maybe TRBD1 (7 bases). The CDR3 has 12 residues. Germline values: CDR1 SQVTM, CDR2 ANQGSEA. Trimming cost V 5 bases and J 5 bases, with 9 bases left between them. CDR3: CSVQGGTGELFF. DNA for the CDR3: TGCAGCGTTCAGGGGGGAACCGGGGAGCTGTTTTTT.

The CDR3 sequence: CASSESGDAGNLYEQYF. CDR3 DNA sequence: TGCGCCAGCAGTGAGTCTGGGGATGCCGGGAACCTCTACGAGCAGTACTTC. The rearrangement links TRBV10-2 to TRBJ2-7; possible D gene TRBD2, 5 bases. Germline assignment: CDR1 WSHSY and CDR2 SAAADI. The CDR3 is 17 residues long. Trimming left V 0 bases short and J 3 bases short, with 18 bases between.

This clone was counted only a few times. The rearrangement uses TRBV4-2 and TRBJ2-1; TRBD1 aligns across 10 bases. This CDR3 spans 16 amino acids. CDR1 and CDR2 (germline): LGHNA, YNFKEQ. V dropped 1 base and J dropped 8; count of bases not matched to a gene: 8. CDR3 sequence reads: CASSQGERQGADEQFF. CDR3 nucleotides: TGTGCCAGCAGCCAAGGGGAGAGACAGGGGGCGGATGAGCAGTTCTTC.

The rearrangement uses TRBV5-8 and TRBJ2-5; TRBD1 aligns across 7 bases. The CDR3 length is 15 residues. CDR1 is SGHTS and CDR2 is YDEGEE in the germline V gene. J gave up 5 bases and V 1 base, and 8 bases lay outside the gene matches. This chain's CDR3 is CASSLWGQLRETQYF. CDR3 nucleotide sequence: TGTGCCAGCAGCTTGTGGGGACAGCTAAGGGAGACCCAGTACTTC.

This chain uses TRBV14 with TRBJ2-5; 7 bases line up with TRBD1. The CDR3 length is 16 residues. The J segment lost 0 bases and the V segment lost 2 bases, leaving 6 bases of the junction unmatched. Germline V lookup: CDR1 SGHDN, CDR2 FVKESK. The CDR3 DNA reads as TGTGCCAGCAGCCAAACAGGGGTATCGTACCAAGAGACCCAGTACTTC. Protein sequence: CASSQTGVSYQETQYF.

CDR3: CASSQDRGGLNEKLFF. The DNA of the CDR3 is TGCGCCAGCAGCCAGGATCGGGGAGGCCTTAATGAAAAACTGTTTTTT. This sequence joins TRBV5-1 and TRBJ1-4; D gene ambiguous. Trimming removed 4 bases from V and 4 bases from J, with 17 bases in between. Germline V gene lookup returns CDR1 SGHRS and CDR2 YFSETQ. The CDR3 runs 16 residues.

The chain couples TRBV5-3 to TRBJ1-2; 11 nucleotides agree with TRBD1. TRBV5-3 is designated an ORF whose function remains uncertain. V lost 3 bases to trimming and J lost 6 bases; unmatched junction nucleotides: 19. The CDR3 extends over 19 amino acids. The CDR3 bases are TGTGCCAGAAGCTGGTATAGAGGACAGGGGGCGCGGAGTAGGGATGGCTACACCTTC. This gives the protein CARSWYRGQGARSRDGYTF.

The rearrangement links TRBV9 to TRBJ2-7; 7 nucleotides match TRBD1. The CDR3 loop spans 14 amino acids. Per the germline V gene, CDR1 is SGDLS and CDR2 is YYNGEE. V trimming: 3 bases; J trimming: 2 bases; junction bases outside the gene matches: 5. CDR3 bases: TGTGCCAGCAGCGGCGGACAGGTTCCCTACGAGCAGTACTTC. Translation: CASSGGQVPYEQYF.

This chain connects TRBV28 to TRBJ1-4; 7 positions match TRBD1. The junction had 8 bases not matched to a gene; V was cut back by 1 base and J by 0 bases. Per the germline V gene, CDR1 is MDHEN and CDR2 is SYDVKM. CDR3 length: 18 amino acids. CDR3 loop: CASSLYSGGGTTNEKLFF. CDR3 in DNA: TGTGCCAGCAGTTTATACTCAGGGGGTGGGACAACTAATGAAAAACTGTTTTTT.

The V gene is TRBV7-3, the J gene TRBJ2-5, with TRBD2 identical over 9 bases. Trimming at V came to 4 bases and at J to 5 bases, leaving 8 bases not matched to a gene. The CDR3 has 15 residues. The germline V gene has CDR1 SGHTA and CDR2 FQGTGA. CDR3 residues: CASSSGRGGHETQYF. The CDR3, as DNA: TGTGCCAGCAGCTCAGGGCGGGGGGGCCATGAGACCCAGTACTTC.

The V gene is TRBV7-2, the J gene TRBJ2-1, with 7 nucleotides matching TRBD2. This CDR3 has 12 residues. Trimming cost V 2 bases and J 16 bases; bases outside gene matches: 8. In germline, CDR1 is SGHTA, CDR2 FQGNSA. CDR3 sequence reads: CASSLFGRAGFF. The CDR3 DNA reads TGTGCCAGCAGCTTATTCGGGAGAGCGGGATTCTTC.

V is TRBV2 and J is TRBJ2-5, with D tentatively TRBD2 (7 bases). V was trimmed by 6 bases and J by 3 bases, leaving 20 bases between them. Germline CDR1 and CDR2: SNHLY and FYNNEI. CDR3 size: 16 residues. The CDR3 here is CASRKLGGAVEETQYF. The CDR3 region has the DNA TGTGCCAGCAGAAAGCTTGGGGGGGCTGTCGAAGAGACCCAGTACTTC.

The chain has TRBV6-5 and TRBJ2-3; possibly TRBD2 for D (6 bases). Trimming removed 0 bases from V and 2 bases from J, with 9 bases in between. Germline V gives CDR1 MNHEY, CDR2 SVGAGI. The CDR3 totals 15 residues. The CDR3 DNA reads as TGTGCCAGCAGTTACTCGGGCGGGACCACAGATACGCAGTATTTT. Protein product: CASSYSGGTTDTQYF.

This sequence joins TRBV6-5 and TRBJ1-6, with TRBD1 matching over 7 bases. CDR3 length equals 15 residues. CDR1 is MNHEY, CDR2 SVGAGI, per germline. V dropped 5 bases and J dropped 9; count of bases not matched to a gene: 10. The CDR3 loop reads CASSPATGSFSPLHF. CDR3 sequence (DNA): TGTGCCAGCAGTCCCGCGACAGGGTCTTTTTCACCCCTCCACTTT.

V and J are TRBV6-5 and TRBJ1-1, with TRBD1 identical over 7 bases. CDR3 length: 15 residues. The germline V gene encodes CDR1 MNHEY and CDR2 SVGAGI. J lost 7 bases, V lost 1 base, and 9 bases had no gene match. DNA for the CDR3: TGTGCCAGCAGTTACTTGCTCGGGACAGCTCGTGAAGCTTTCTTT. Translation: CASSYLLGTAREAFF.

This clone was seen only once. The chain is built from TRBV5-6 and TRBJ2-1; D perhaps matches TRBD1 (5 bases). Germline assignment: CDR1 SGHDT and CDR2 YYEEEE. Trimming stripped 0 bases from V and 15 bases from J, with 16 bases between. This CDR3 contains 13 residues. CDR3 sequence (DNA): TGTGCCAGCAGCTTGGGAAGGGGCCCCATTGTGTTCTTC. This gives the protein CASSLGRGPIVFF.

The rearrangement links TRBV5-5 to TRBJ2-7, with D unclear. This CDR3 is built from 12 residues. Trimming took 2 bases from V and 5 from J, leaving 8 bases between them. CDR1 SGHKS and CDR2 YYEKEE come from the germline V gene (reference sequence). The CDR3 nucleotides are TGTGCCAGCAGCTTTGGCCCGCACGAGCAGTACTTC. It yields the protein CASSFGPHEQYF.